These 15 T cell receptor beta chains were sequenced from one sample in a study of T cells after yellow fever vaccination. TCRdb called the 5' RACE reads again in MiXCR, with one record for every CDR3 protein. The sample has roughly 310,000 distinct CDR3 sequences; roughly 8.7% are singletons. The sample consisted of PBMCs, taken on the day of the first yellow fever vaccination. All receptors derive from a man aged 18 to 29 who received the YFV17D yellow fever vaccine.

J is TRBJ2-1 and V is TRBV7-3; tentatively, D is TRBD2 (6 bases). CDR3 length equals 16 residues. Germline assignment: CDR1 SGHTA and CDR2 FQGTGA. The V and J ends lost 4 bases and 10 bases respectively, with 23 bases between them. CDR3 coding DNA: TGTGCCAGCAGCTCTAGGGCTAGCGCCTACCCTTGGGAGCAGTTCTTC. Amino acid sequence: CASSSRASAYPWEQFF.

V and J are TRBV5-1 and TRBJ2-1; 11 positions match TRBD2. The CDR3 spans 16 residues. Germline V gene data show CDR1 as SGHRS and CDR2 as YFSETQ. With 3 bases clipped from V and 9 bases from J, the junction kept 11 bases outside the gene matches. CDR3 sequence reads: CASSSLGASGGSEQFF. The CDR3 nucleotides read TGCGCCAGCAGCTCACTGGGGGCTAGCGGGGGGTCTGAGCAGTTCTTC.

This clonotype was recorded a few times. The genes are TRBV20-1 and TRBJ1-6, with 7 positions matching TRBD1. The CDR3 has 15 amino acids. Germline lookup yields CDR1 DFQATT and CDR2 SNEGSKA (reference sequence). The V gene end was trimmed by 3 bases and the J gene end by 13 bases; junction bases not matched to a gene: 15. CDR3 amino acids: CSARVIQGTDSPLHF. In DNA, the CDR3 is TGCAGTGCTAGGGTCATACAGGGGACCGACTCGCCCCTCCACTTT.

This clonotype was picked up a small number of times. The rearrangement links TRBV5-1 to TRBJ2-3; possibly TRBD2 for D (5 bases). Trimming removed 1 base at V and 2 bases at J, with 11 bases between. Germline assignment: CDR1 SGHRS and CDR2 YFSETQ. This CDR3 has 15 amino acids. The CDR3 DNA sequence: TGCGCCAGCAGCTTGTTTAGCGCCAACACAGATACGCAGTATTTT. Protein product: CASSLFSANTDTQYF.

This clonotype has a handful of counts. The chain links TRBV4-2 to TRBJ2-7, with unresolved D. Germline V CDR1 and CDR2: LGHNA, YNFKEQ. The V end lost 4 bases, the J end lost 9 bases, and 10 bases lay between the germline ends. This CDR3 region has 11 residues. The chain's CDR3 is CASSRSWVQYF. DNA of the CDR3: TGTGCCAGCAGCCGTTCTTGGGTGCAGTACTTC.

This clonotype has a handful of counts. The chain employs TRBV30 and TRBJ2-1; no definite D call. The germline V gene encodes CDR1 GTSNPN and CDR2 SVGIG (reference sequence). The CDR3 has 14 amino acids. V was cut by 2 bases and J by 0 bases, with 8 bases left in between. DNA for the CDR3: TGTGCCTGGAGTATGCGGAGCTCCTACAATGAGCAGTTCTTC. Its protein product is CAWSMRSSYNEQFF. Combining the CDR3 with reference TRBV30 and TRBJ2-1 gives the whole variable domain SQTIHQWPATLVQPVGSPLSLECTVEGTSNPNLYWYRQAAGRGLQLLFYSVGIGQISSEVPQNLSASRPQDRQFILSSKKLLLSDSGFYLCAWSMRSSYNEQFFGPGTRLTVL.

The chain uses TRBV6-1 and TRBJ1-2, with D maybe TRBD1 (6 bases). CDR1 is MNHNS, CDR2 SASEGT, per germline. V was shortened by 8 bases and J by 2 bases, with 15 bases between the two germline ends. This CDR3 comprises 14 residues. CDR3 loop: CASFPGGRNYGYTF. For the CDR3, the DNA is TGTGCCAGCTTTCCTGGGGGCCGGAACTATGGCTACACCTTC.

The CDR3 reads CSVVLLRGGRWRELFF. CDR3 nucleotide sequence: TGCAGCGTTGTTTTGTTACGGGGGGGCCGTTGGCGGGAGCTGTTTTTT. The rearrangement uses TRBV29-1 and TRBJ2-2, with TRBD2 matching 8 bases. The V and J ends lost 4 bases and 9 bases, in that order; junction bases with no gene match: 16. The V gene's germline CDR1 is SQVTM and CDR2 ANQGSEA. The CDR3 loop spans 16 amino acids.

Only a few counts were recorded for this clonotype. This chain links TRBV11-2 with TRBJ2-7; tentative D call: TRBD1 (5 bases). V shed 5 bases and J shed 6 bases, with 11 bases lying between them. The CDR3 spans 12 residues. Germline V CDR1 and CDR2: SGHAT, FQNNGV. The CDR3 spells CASSPWGGEQYF. As DNA, the CDR3 is TGTGCCAGCAGCCCCTGGGGCGGCGAGCAGTACTTC. The full variable domain, its missing parts supplied by reference TRBV11-2 and TRBJ2-7, is EAGVAQSPRYKIIEKRQSVAFWCNPISGHATLYWYQQILGQGPKLLIQFQNNGVVDDSQLPKDRFSAERLKGVDSTLKIQPAKLEDSAVYLCASSPWGGEQYFGPGTRLTVT.

The CDR3 spells CASSPRQPGSTDTQYF. The CDR3 nucleotides are TGTGCCAGCTCACCACGGCAACCTGGGAGCACAGATACGCAGTATTTT. This chain links TRBV18 with TRBJ2-3, with no clear D. V shed 1 base and J shed 0 bases, with 11 bases lying between them. CDR1 KGHSH and CDR2 LQKENI come from the germline V gene. The CDR3 consists of 16 residues.

This clonotype was seen a handful of times. The rearrangement uses TRBV7-2 and TRBJ1-5; TRBD1 might be the D (5 bases). Germline CDR1 reads SGHTA; CDR2 reads FQGNSA. This CDR3 contains 14 residues. The V end lost 2 bases, the J end lost 5 bases, and 10 bases lay between the germline ends. As DNA, the CDR3 is TGTGCCAGCAGCTTAATGGGGGTTGATCAGCCCCAGCATTTT. Its protein is CASSLMGVDQPQHF.

The chain is built from TRBV7-2 and TRBJ2-1, with D perhaps TRBD1 (5 bases). CDR3 length equals 13 residues. V shed 4 bases and J shed 6 bases, with 10 bases lying between them. The germline V gene encodes CDR1 SGHTA and CDR2 FQGNSA. CDR3 in amino acids: CASSWTLRNEQFF. The CDR3 DNA sequence: TGTGCCAGCAGCTGGACACTCCGCAATGAGCAGTTCTTC.

Of note for this clonotype: The junction and the germline gene differ at one end; a read error may be behind it. The chain combines TRBV9 with TRBJ2-3; D may match TRBD1 or TRBD2 (6 bases each). The germline V gene encodes CDR1 SGDLS and CDR2 YYNGEE. The CDR3 extends over 15 amino acids. The CDR3 here is CDSSVGGISTDTQYF. Written as DNA, the CDR3 is TGTGACAGCAGCGTAGGGGGGATTAGCACAGATACGCAGTATTTT.

The chain couples TRBV28 to TRBJ1-3, with a weak D call TRBD1 (6 bases). The V gene's germline CDR1 is MDHEN and CDR2 SYDVKM. This CDR3 region has 13 residues. V gave up 11 bases and J gave up 4 bases, with 15 bases separating them. The DNA of the CDR3 is TGTGCCGGAGGGGGAGGCAAAGGAAACACCATATATTTT. It encodes CAGGGGKGNTIYF.

About this clonotype: This may stem from a read error, because a much larger clone lies one nucleotide away. The chain uses TRBV12-3 or TRBV12-4 and TRBJ2-5; TRBD2 is a possible D gene (6 bases). The CDR3 extends over 16 amino acids. Trimming pared 6 bases from V and 1 base from J, leaving 18 bases between. Written as DNA, the CDR3 is TGTGCCAGCAGCCACGTGGGCGCGGGAATCCAAGAGACCCAGTACTTC. Translating gives CASSHVGAGIQETQYF.